This TCR beta chain was identified during a study of PD-1 blockade in classical Hodgkin lymphoma. Method: immunoSEQ multiplex PCR; TCRdb's copy keeps in-frame clones and lacks some. The sample consists of about 97,000 clones, roughly 88% of them appearing once. Each patient experienced a relapse that followed autologous stem cell transplantation, and brentuximab vedotin exposure varied. From germline, CDR1 is SGDLS and CDR2 YYNGEE. Trimming removed 0 bases from V and 0 bases from J, with 11 bases in between. This CDR3 is built from 16 residues. The chain has TRBV9 and TRBJ2-3; possibly TRBD2 for D (6 bases). The input for sequencing was peripheral blood mononuclear cells (PBMCs), taken at baseline. This TCR derives from a human donor with classical Hodgkin lymphoma. CDR3: CASSVGVGTSTDTQYF. The CDR3, as DNA: TGTGCCAGCAGCGTAGGAGTCGGGACTAGCACAGATACGCAGTATTTT.